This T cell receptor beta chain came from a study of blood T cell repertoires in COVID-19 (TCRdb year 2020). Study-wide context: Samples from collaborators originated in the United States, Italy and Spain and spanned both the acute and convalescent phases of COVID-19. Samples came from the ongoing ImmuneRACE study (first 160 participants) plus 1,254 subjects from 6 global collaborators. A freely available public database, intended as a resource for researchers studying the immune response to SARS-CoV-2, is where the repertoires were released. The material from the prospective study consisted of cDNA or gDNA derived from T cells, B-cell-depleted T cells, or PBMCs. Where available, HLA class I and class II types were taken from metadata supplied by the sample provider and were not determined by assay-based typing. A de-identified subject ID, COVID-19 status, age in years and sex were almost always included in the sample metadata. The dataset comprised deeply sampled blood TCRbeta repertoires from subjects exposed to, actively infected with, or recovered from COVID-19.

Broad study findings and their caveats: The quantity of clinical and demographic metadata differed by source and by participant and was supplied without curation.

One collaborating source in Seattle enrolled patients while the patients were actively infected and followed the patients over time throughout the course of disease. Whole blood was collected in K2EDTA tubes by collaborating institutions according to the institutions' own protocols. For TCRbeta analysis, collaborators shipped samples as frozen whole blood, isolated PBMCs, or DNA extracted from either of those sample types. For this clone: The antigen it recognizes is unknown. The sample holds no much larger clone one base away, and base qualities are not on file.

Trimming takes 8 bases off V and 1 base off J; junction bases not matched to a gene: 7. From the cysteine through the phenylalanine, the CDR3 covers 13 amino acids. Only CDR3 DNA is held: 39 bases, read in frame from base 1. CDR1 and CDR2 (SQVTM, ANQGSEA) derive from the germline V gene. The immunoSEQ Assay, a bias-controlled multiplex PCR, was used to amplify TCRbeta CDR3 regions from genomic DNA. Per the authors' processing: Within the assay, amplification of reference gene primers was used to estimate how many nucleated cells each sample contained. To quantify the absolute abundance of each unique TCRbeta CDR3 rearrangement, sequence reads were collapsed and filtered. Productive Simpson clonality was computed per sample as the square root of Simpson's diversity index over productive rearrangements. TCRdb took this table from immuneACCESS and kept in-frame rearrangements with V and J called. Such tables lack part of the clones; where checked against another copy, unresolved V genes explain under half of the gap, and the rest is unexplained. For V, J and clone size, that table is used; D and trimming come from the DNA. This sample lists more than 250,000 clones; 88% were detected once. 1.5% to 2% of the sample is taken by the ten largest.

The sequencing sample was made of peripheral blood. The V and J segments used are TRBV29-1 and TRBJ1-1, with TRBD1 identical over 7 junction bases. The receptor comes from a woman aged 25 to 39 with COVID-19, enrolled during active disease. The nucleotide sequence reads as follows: TGCAGCATTTCGGGACAGAAGAACACTGAAGCTTTCTTT. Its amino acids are CSISGQKNTEAFF. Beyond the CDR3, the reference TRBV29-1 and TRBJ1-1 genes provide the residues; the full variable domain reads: SAVISQKPSRDICQRGTSLTIQCQVDSQVTMMFWYRQQPGQSLTLIATANQGSEATYESGFVIDKFPISRPNLTFSTLTVSNMSPEDSSIYLCSISGQKNTEAFFGQGTRLTVV.